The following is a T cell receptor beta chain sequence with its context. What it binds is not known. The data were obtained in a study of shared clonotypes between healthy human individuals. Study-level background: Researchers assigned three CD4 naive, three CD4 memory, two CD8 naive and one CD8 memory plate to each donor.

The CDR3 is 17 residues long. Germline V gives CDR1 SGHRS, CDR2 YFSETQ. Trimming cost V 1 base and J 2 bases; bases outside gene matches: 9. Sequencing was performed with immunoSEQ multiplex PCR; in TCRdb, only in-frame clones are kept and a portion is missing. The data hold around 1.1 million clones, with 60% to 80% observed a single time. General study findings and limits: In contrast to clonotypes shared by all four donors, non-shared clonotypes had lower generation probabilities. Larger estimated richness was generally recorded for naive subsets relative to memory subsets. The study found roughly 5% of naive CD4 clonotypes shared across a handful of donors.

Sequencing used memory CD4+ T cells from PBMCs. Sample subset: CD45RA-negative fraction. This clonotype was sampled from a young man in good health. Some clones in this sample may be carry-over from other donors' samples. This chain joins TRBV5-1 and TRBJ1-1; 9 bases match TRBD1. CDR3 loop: CASSLIYRGLGNTEAFF. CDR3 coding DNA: TGCGCCAGCAGCTTGATTTACAGGGGGCTTGGAAACACTGAAGCTTTCTTT.